This T cell receptor beta chain was obtained from a study of blood T cell repertoires in COVID-19 (dated by TCRdb to between 2020 and 2021). Background for the entire study: Samples from collaborators originated in the United States, Italy and Spain and spanned both the acute and convalescent phases of COVID-19. A freely available public database, intended as a resource for researchers studying the immune response to SARS-CoV-2, is where the repertoires were released. Sample metadata almost always included a de-identified subject ID, COVID-19 status, age in years and sex. HLA class I and class II types, where available, came from metadata supplied by the sample provider rather than from assay-based typing. The samples were drawn from two sources: the first 160 participants of the ongoing ImmuneRACE study, and some 1,300 subjects contributed by 6 global collaborators. Subjects who had been exposed to COVID-19, were actively infected with it, or had recovered from it provided the deeply sampled blood TCRbeta repertoires that made up the dataset. The material from the prospective study consisted of cDNA or gDNA derived from T cells, B-cell-depleted T cells, or PBMCs. The paper as a whole reports these results and caveats: The quantity of clinical and demographic metadata differed by source and by participant and was supplied without curation.

V loses 1 base of germline sequence and J loses 11 bases, and the interval between the two ends is 14 bases. The CDR3 has 13 amino acids, counting the end cysteine and phenylalanine. Only CDR3 DNA remains: 39 bases, in frame from the first base. For CDR1 and CDR2, the germline V gene (reference sequence) lists LNHNV and YYDKDF. Whole blood was collected in K2EDTA tubes by collaborating institutions according to the institutions' own protocols. Collaborator samples were shipped for TCRbeta analysis as frozen whole blood, isolated PBMCs, or DNA extracted from either sample type. For this clone: It lacks a known antigen. No much larger clone exists at a distance of one base, and base qualities are not known.

The immunoSEQ Assay, a bias-controlled multiplex PCR, was used to amplify TCRbeta CDR3 regions from genomic DNA. The original pipeline was this. The number of nucleated cells in each sample was estimated by amplification of reference gene primers within the assay. Sequence reads were collapsed and filtered to measure the absolute abundance of every unique TCRbeta CDR3 rearrangement. For each sample, productive Simpson clonality was calculated as the square root of Simpson's diversity index across productive rearrangements. TCRdb retrieved this table from immuneACCESS and kept in-frame rearrangements only. Not all clones are present; in checked studies, unresolved V genes account for under half, and no reason is known for the remainder. V and J calls and clone size are given by that table; D and trimming were obtained from the DNA. The sample yields about 97,000 clones; over 80% were counted once. Around 6% of the sample comes from the top ten.

The sample was peripheral blood. The source is a middle-aged man with active COVID-19. The chain couples TRBV15 to TRBJ1-1; no D gene is confidently identified. Here the CDR3 is given as CATSRGAGSRAFF. DNA sequence: TGTGCCACCAGCAGAGGGGCGGGCTCTAGGGCTTTCTTT.